This T cell receptor (beta chain) was obtained from a study of blood T cells in healthy people across ages. Findings and limits, study-wide: As age increased, TCR beta diversity per million T cells fell in a roughly linear fashion. Donors of long life had a larger count of naive CD4+ cells and greater diversity than aged donors.

With a J-beta primer mix and a sample-barcoded 5' primer, a second PCR ran 7 to 11 cycles. The authors tagged each cDNA molecule using a template-switch adaptor with 12 random nucleotides. The study obtained at least 3 million CDR3-containing paired-end reads from every sample. TCRdb passed the 5' RACE reads through MiXCR, listing each CDR3 protein once. This table has 1.5 million to 1.9 million distinct CDR3 sequences, less than 45% appearing once. Per the germline V gene, CDR1 is LNHNV and CDR2 is YYDKDF (reference sequence). The CDR3 runs 14 residues. As for this clonotype: Antigen specificity is unknown. Sequence at one end of the junction differs from germline and may be a read error.

The TCR comes from a woman aged 18-30 years in good health. J is TRBJ1-2 and V is TRBV15; D call uncertain. Sequenced material: blood. In DNA form, the CDR3 reads TGTGCCACTAGCAGAGATCAGACTAACTATGGCTACACCTTC. Protein: CATSRDQTNYGYTF.